The text below deals with one TCR beta chain. Profiled with immunoSEQ multiplex PCR; TCRdb holds only in-frame clones, not every one. Among about 2.1 million clones listed, just over 90% were seen once. The CDR3 length is 12 residues. V was cut by 5 bases and J by 3 bases, with 8 bases left in between. CDR1 is SGHDN and CDR2 is FVKESK in the germline V gene. The entry originates in a study of shared clonotypes between healthy human individuals. Naive CD8 cells comprised CD45RO-negative, CCR7-positively selected cells, excluding terminally differentiated effector memory CD45RA+ cells. This sequence joins TRBV14 and TRBJ2-7; a possible D gene is TRBD1 (6 bases). The TCR was taken from a man aged 18 to 30 in good health. Some clones in this sample may be carry-over from other donors' samples. Sequencing was done on a sample of naive CD8+ T cells from PBMCs. DNA of the CDR3: TGTGCCAGCAGCACGGACAGCTACGAGCAGTACTTC. Amino acid sequence: CASSTDSYEQYF. The complete variable domain, with remaining parts taken from reference TRBV14 and TRBJ2-7, reads EAGVTQFPSHSVIEKGQTVTLRCDPISGHDNLYWYRRVMGKEIKFLLHFVKESKQDESGMPNNRFLAERTGGTYSTLKVQPAELEDSGVYFCASSTDSYEQYFGPGTRLTVT.